Listed below are T cell receptor beta chains from one sample, sequenced in a study of shared clonotypes between healthy human individuals. The method was immunoSEQ multiplex PCR; TCRdb's version includes in-frame clones alone and lacks a portion of them. The data hold fewer than 1.8 million clones, with 97% to 99% observed a single time. The specimen was naive CD4+ T cells sorted from blood. The source of these receptors is a young man in good health. CDR3s include the opening cysteine and the closing phenylalanine or tryptophan. The D gene is left open where the match is weak. Size is omitted from some rows. Given values are once, few, many or a class for expanded clones.

TGTGCCAGTAGTATTGACGGACAGGGCCCCTATGGCTACACCTTC CASSIDGQGPYGYTF TRBJ1-2 TRBD1 TRBV19 . 15
TGTGCCAGCAGCTCCGGGGACCTCCGCACAGATACGCAGTATTTT CASSSGDLRTDTQYF TRBJ2-3 . TRBV7-3 once 15
TGTGCCAGCTCACCACTGGGGGAGACCCAGTACTTC CASSPLGETQYF TRBJ2-5 . TRBV18 . 12
TGTGCTAGTGGCGACCGACAGTACAATGAGCAGTTCTTC CASGDRQYNEQFF TRBJ2-1 . TRBV12-5 . 13
TGTGCCAGCAGCCCCGCACTAATCACCGGGGAGCTGTTTTTT CASSPALITGELFF TRBJ2-2 . TRBV7-9 . 14
TGTGCCAGCAGTTTTTCGGGGGGCGGTCAGCCCCAGCATTTT CASSFSGGGQPQHF TRBJ1-5 . TRBV27 . 14
TGCGCCAGCAGCCCGGGGGACAGGCGCGATGAGCAGTTCTTC CASSPGDRRDEQFF TRBJ2-1 TRBD1 TRBV5-1 . 14
TGTGCCAGCGGTCGCTACAATGAGCAGTTCTTC CASGRYNEQFF TRBJ2-1 . TRBV2 . 11
TGTGCCAGCAAAGGACTAGCGGGAAGGTTAGTCTACGAGCAGTACTTC CASKGLAGRLVYEQYF TRBJ2-7 TRBD2 TRBV2 . 16
TGTGCCAGCAGTTGGACAGGTTCCACCCCCAAACATTTT CASSWTGSTPKHF TRBJ1-5 TRBD1 TRBV28 . 13
TGTGCCAGCAGCTTAGGGGGAAGGGGACGAAAGGCTTTCTTT CASSLGGRGRKAFF TRBJ1-1 . TRBV5-6 . 14
TGCGCCAGCAGCACGGGACATTCGGCGAGGAACATTCAGTACTTC CASSTGHSARNIQYF TRBJ2-4 . TRBV5-1 . 15
TGTGCCAGTAGCCCGACAGTGTTAAGTCAGCCCCAGCATTTT CASSPTVLSQPQHF TRBJ1-5 . TRBV19 . 14
TGTGCCAGCAGCGTATCAGGGAGGAACGAGCAGTACTTC CASSVSGRNEQYF TRBJ2-7 . TRBV9 once 13
TGTGCCAGCAGCCTATGGGGGCCCTCAGGTCCCGAAGCTTTCTTT CASSLWGPSGPEAFF TRBJ1-1 . TRBV14 . 15
TGTGCCACCAGCTACCGGTCCAAGGGCTACGAGCAGTACTTC CATSYRSKGYEQYF TRBJ2-7 . TRBV15 once 14
TGTGCCAGCAGCCCCGGACAGTCACTCTCCTACGAGCAGTACTTC CASSPGQSLSYEQYF TRBJ2-7 . TRBV7-9 . 15
TGTGCCAGCAGTCAAGGGGGACCCGGGGGCATCGGGGAGCTGTTTTTT CASSQGGPGGIGELFF TRBJ2-2 . TRBV5-5 . 16
TGTGCCAGCAGCAAAGAGACAGGAATCTATGGCTACACCTTC CASSKETGIYGYTF TRBJ1-2 . TRBV7-9 . 14
TGTGCCAGCAGCTTGGTCCCGGGACAGGGCATAGAGACCCAGTACTTC CASSLVPGQGIETQYF TRBJ2-5 TRBD1 TRBV5-5 . 16
TGCAGCGTTGATCTGGGACCAAGCCAAGAGACCCAGTACTTC CSVDLGPSQETQYF TRBJ2-5 . TRBV29-1 . 14
TGTGCCAGCAGCTTACTACTAGCGGGAGGAGATACGCAGTATTTT CASSLLLAGGDTQYF TRBJ2-3 TRBD2 TRBV7-9 . 15
TGCGCCAGCAGCCAAGTGGGCGGAGTTCTCTATGGCTACACCTTC CASSQVGGVLYGYTF TRBJ1-2 . TRBV4-3 . 15
TGCGCCAGCAGTGAGTCCATGGTTTGGAGCTACACCTTC CASSESMVWSYTF TRBJ1-2 . TRBV10-2 . 13
TGTGCCAGCAGCCAGGGACTAGCGGGAGCGGCAGATACGCAGTATTTT CASSQGLAGAADTQYF TRBJ2-3 TRBD2 TRBV7-9 . 16
TGTGCCAGCAGCTTGGCTTACAATGAGCAGTTCTTC CASSLAYNEQFF TRBJ2-1 . TRBV5-4 . 12
TGTGCCAGCAGCCAAGTTTCCGGGACTAGCGGGAGGGTAGAGACCCAGTACTTC CASSQVSGTSGRVETQYF TRBJ2-5 TRBD2 TRBV4-2 . 18
TGCAGCGTAGTTACCCTAGCGGGAGGCCGGCTCTCCTACAATGAGCAGTTCTTC CSVVTLAGGRLSYNEQFF TRBJ2-1 TRBD2 TRBV29-1 . 18
TGCGCCAGCAGCTCAGGCGCGCGGAACACCGGGGAGCTGTTTTTT CASSSGARNTGELFF TRBJ2-2 . TRBV5-1 . 15
TGTGCCAGCAGCTTGGCCCCTACTAGCGGATCCTACGAGCAGTACTTC CASSLAPTSGSYEQYF TRBJ2-7 TRBD2 TRBV5-4 . 16
TGTGCCAGCAGAGACAGGGGAACTAGCTATGGCTACACCTTC CASRDRGTSYGYTF TRBJ1-2 TRBD1 TRBV6-5 . 14
TGTGCCAGCTCCCTTTTGTCAGGGACAAATGAAAAACTGTTTTTT CASSLLSGTNEKLFF TRBJ1-4 . TRBV18 . 15
TGTGCCAGCTCACCAGGAGGGGGGGGCACAGATACGCAGTATTTT CASSPGGGGTDTQYF TRBJ2-3 . TRBV18 . 15
TGTGCCAGCAGTGGGACAGATATCTATGGCTACACCTTC CASSGTDIYGYTF TRBJ1-2 TRBD1 TRBV28 . 13
TGTGCCAGCAGCCAAGTCAGAGTAGGCACAGGGAGATGGAATGGCGAGCAGTACTTC CASSQVRVGTGRWNGEQYF TRBJ2-7 . TRBV14 . 19
TGTGCCAGCTCACGTCAAGTACAGGGTTCGCAAGAGACCCAGTACTTC CASSRQVQGSQETQYF TRBJ2-5 . TRBV18 . 16
TGTGCCAGCAGCTTGCAAGTGGGAGAGACCCAGTACTTC CASSLQVGETQYF TRBJ2-5 . TRBV5-5 once 13
TGCGCCAGCAGCTTGACGGCGGGGCCCACTGGGGCCAACGTCCTGACTTTC CASSLTAGPTGANVLTF TRBJ2-6 . TRBV5-1 once 17
TGTGCCAGCCAGAAGGGGGGGGAAGCCAAAAACATTCAGTACTTC CASQKGGEAKNIQYF TRBJ2-4 . TRBV5-4 . 15
TGTGCCAGCAGCTTACAGGGGACCAATCAGCCCCAGCATTTT CASSLQGTNQPQHF TRBJ1-5 TRBD1 TRBV5-4 . 14
TGTGCCAGCTCTGGACAGGGGGAAGAGACCCAGTACTTC CASSGQGEETQYF TRBJ2-5 TRBD1 TRBV18 . 13
TGCGCCAGCTCGGGCAAAAGGGGAGACTACACCGGGGAGCTGTTTTTT CASSGKRGDYTGELFF TRBJ2-2 . TRBV5-1 . 16